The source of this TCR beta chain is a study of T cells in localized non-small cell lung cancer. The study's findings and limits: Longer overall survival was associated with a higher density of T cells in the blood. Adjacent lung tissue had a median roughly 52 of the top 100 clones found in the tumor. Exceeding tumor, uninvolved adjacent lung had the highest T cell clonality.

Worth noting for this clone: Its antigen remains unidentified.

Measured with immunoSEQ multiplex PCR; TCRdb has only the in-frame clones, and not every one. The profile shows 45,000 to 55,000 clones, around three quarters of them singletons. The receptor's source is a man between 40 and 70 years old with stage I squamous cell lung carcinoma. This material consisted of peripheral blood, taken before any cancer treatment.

The CDR3 DNA follows: TGCAGTGCTACTCGACAGTTCGAGCAGTACTTC. Translated, it gives CSATRQFEQYF. The chain uses TRBV20-1 and TRBJ2-7, with D perhaps TRBD1 (5 bases). In germline, CDR1 is DFQATT, CDR2 SNEGSKA (reference sequence). The CDR3 is made up of 11 amino acids. Trimming took off 4 bases at V and 6 bases at J, with 10 bases between the two ends.